This T cell receptor beta chain was documented in a study of T cells in Graves' hyperthyroidism and ophthalmopathy. General study results and limits: The model predicted ophthalmopathy a median about 6.6 months before onset.

V lost 5 bases, J lost 6 bases, and 9 bases stayed unmatched. Germline V gene data show CDR1 as SEHNR and CDR2 as FQNEAQ (reference sequence). The CDR3 runs to 14 residues. This clonotype was observed at least ten times. What it binds is not known. RNA transcripts were the template for amplifying TCR beta CDR3 regions. The HTBI primer set was used in a first-round RT-PCR of the TCR CDR3. TCRdb independently ran MiXCR on the multiplex PCR reads; one entry per CDR3 protein. Of about 130,000 distinct CDR3 sequences in the sample, approximately 24% were seen once. Drawn at first hyperthyroidism diagnosis, the blood sample preceded any ophthalmopathy symptoms.

The chain carries TRBV7-9 and TRBJ2-7, with 8 bases identical to TRBD1. The sample comprised blood. The clonotype was recovered from a woman aged 45-60 years with Graves' hyperthyroidism that later progressed to Graves' ophthalmopathy. The CDR3 reads CASSTGQGHSEQYF. In nucleotides, the CDR3 is TGTGCCAGCAGCACCGGACAGGGACATAGCGAGCAGTACTTC. Filled out from reference TRBV7-9 and TRBJ2-7, the complete variable domain reads DTGVSQNPRHKITKRGQNVTFRCDPISEHNRLYWYRQTLGQGPEFLTYFQNEAQLEKSRLLSDRFSAERPKGSFSTLEIQRTEQGDSAMYLCASSTGQGHSEQYFGPGTRLTVT.